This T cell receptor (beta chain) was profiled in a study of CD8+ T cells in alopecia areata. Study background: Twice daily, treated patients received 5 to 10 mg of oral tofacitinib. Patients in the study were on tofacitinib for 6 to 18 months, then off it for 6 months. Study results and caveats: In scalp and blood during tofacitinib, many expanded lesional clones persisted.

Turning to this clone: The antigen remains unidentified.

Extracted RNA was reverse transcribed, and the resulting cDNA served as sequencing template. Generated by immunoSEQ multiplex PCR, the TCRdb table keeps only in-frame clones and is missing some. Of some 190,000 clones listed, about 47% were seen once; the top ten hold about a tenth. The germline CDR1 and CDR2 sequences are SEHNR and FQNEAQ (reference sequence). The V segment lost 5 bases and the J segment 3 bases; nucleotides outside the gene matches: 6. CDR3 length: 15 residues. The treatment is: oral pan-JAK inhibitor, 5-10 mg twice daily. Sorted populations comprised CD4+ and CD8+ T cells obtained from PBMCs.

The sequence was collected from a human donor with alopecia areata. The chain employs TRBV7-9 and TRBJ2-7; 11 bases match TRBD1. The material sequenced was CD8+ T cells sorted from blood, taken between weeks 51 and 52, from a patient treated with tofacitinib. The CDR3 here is CASSRKGQGVYEQYF. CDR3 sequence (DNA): TGTGCCAGCAGCCGAAAGGGACAGGGGGTCTACGAGCAGTACTTC.